This T cell receptor (beta chain) was recovered during a study of T cells in Graves' hyperthyroidism and ophthalmopathy. Notes on the study in general: For ophthalmopathy, model prediction preceded onset by a median about 6 months.

Researchers took RNA transcripts and amplified the TCR beta CDR3 regions from them. Initially, a first-round RT-PCR of the TCR CDR3 employed the HTBI primer set. MiXCR, applied by TCRdb to the multiplex PCR reads, yields one record per CDR3 protein. Of roughly 750,000 distinct CDR3 sequences listed, 16% are singletons. Newly diagnosed hyperthyroidism patients aged 18 to 65 years had disease lasting under 2 months. Patients having uncontrolled infection, another autoimmune disease, pregnancy or lactation were not included. CDR3 length equals 14 residues. Germline-derived CDR1 and CDR2 are SNHLY and FYNNEI. The trim removed 8 bases at V and 7 bases at J, leaving 6 bases unmatched. Turning to this clonotype: The antigen is undetermined.

The receptor was isolated from a young man with Graves' hyperthyroidism. The sequenced sample consisted of blood. V and J are TRBV2 and TRBJ2-1; 12 positions match TRBD2. CDR3 sequence: CASLLTSGSNEQFF. CDR3 DNA: TGTGCCAGCCTACTGACTAGCGGGAGTAATGAGCAGTTCTTC.